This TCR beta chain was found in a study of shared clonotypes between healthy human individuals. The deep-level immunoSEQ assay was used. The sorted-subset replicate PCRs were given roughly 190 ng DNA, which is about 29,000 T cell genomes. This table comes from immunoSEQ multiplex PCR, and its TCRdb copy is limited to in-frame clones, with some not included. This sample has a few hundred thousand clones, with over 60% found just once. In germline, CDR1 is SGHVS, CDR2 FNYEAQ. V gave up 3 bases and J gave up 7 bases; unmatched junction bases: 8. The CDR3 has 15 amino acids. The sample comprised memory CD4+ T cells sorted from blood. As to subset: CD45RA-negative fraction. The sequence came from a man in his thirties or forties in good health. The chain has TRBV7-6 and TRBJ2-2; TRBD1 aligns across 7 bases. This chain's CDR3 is CASSFRQGRSGELFF. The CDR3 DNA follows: TGTGCCAGCAGCTTTCGACAGGGTAGAAGCGGGGAGCTGTTTTTT.